This T cell receptor beta chain was captured by sequencing in a study of long-term antiretroviral therapy in people with HIV. All donors provided no fewer than one pre-ART and no fewer than two post-ART PBMC samples. Specimens carried about 0.95-11 million cryopreserved PBMC before DNA extraction. This CDR3 contains 13 residues. Trimming took off 4 bases at V and 5 bases at J, with 13 bases between the two ends. Germline V gene data show CDR1 as SGDLS and CDR2 as YYNGEE. Survey-level immunoSEQ v3.0 assays were run. Sequencing efforts were directed toward roughly 35,000-55,000 T-cell genomes per sample. Clones were read by immunoSEQ multiplex PCR, and TCRdb kept only the in-frame ones, dropping some. Of tens of thousands of clones in the sample, 70% to 90% were seen once.

Material: unsorted PBMCs, obtained roughly 4.5 years after starting antiretroviral therapy. This chain joins TRBV9 and TRBJ2-7; the D gene is possibly TRBD1 (7 bases). This sequence was found in a man aged 30-40 years with HIV. The CDR3 DNA reads as TGTGCCAGCAGCTTTTCAGGGGGGCACGAGCAGTACTTC. It translates to CASSFSGGHEQYF.